These 10 T cell receptor beta chains were all obtained from the same sample, sequenced in a study of blood T cell repertoires in COVID-19. Here immunoSEQ multiplex PCR was the method, and the copy in TCRdb shows in-frame clones only, minus some. The sample carries about 190,000 clones, roughly 80% recorded once. What was sequenced was peripheral blood. All receptors come from a man aged 55 to 70 with acute or convalescent COVID-19.

V usage is TRBV19 and J usage is TRBJ1-5; 8 positions agree with TRBD1. CDR1 is LNHDA and CDR2 is SQIVND in the germline V gene (reference sequence). This CDR3 has 15 amino acids. V trimming: 9 bases; J trimming: 2 bases; junction bases outside the gene matches: 9. As DNA, the CDR3 is TGTGCCAGCACCGACAGGGGTAGGGGCAATCAGCCCCAGCATTTT. Amino acid sequence: CASTDRGRGNQPQHF.

The gene calls are TRBV5-6 and TRBJ2-7; 8 bases fit TRBD1. With V trimmed by 4 bases and J by 5 bases, 11 bases remained unmatched. CDR3 length: 15 residues. Germline V lookup: CDR1 SGHDT, CDR2 YYEEEE. CDR3 DNA sequence: TGTGCCAGCAGCCTCCTCCAGGGGGCAATCGACGAGCAGTACTTC. Its protein product is CASSLLQGAIDEQYF.

The chain's CDR3 is CASSLDRLAGRNEQFF. CDR3 coding DNA: TGCGCCAGCAGCTTGGATCGTCTAGCGGGTCGTAATGAGCAGTTCTTC. The chain employs TRBV5-1 and TRBJ2-1; TRBD2 matches at 8 bases. The germline gives CDR1 SGHRS, CDR2 YFSETQ. The CDR3 consists of 16 residues. Trimming cost V 0 bases and J 7 bases; bases outside gene matches: 9.

The chain carries TRBV3-1 (or the pseudogene TRBV3-2) and TRBJ2-2; TRBD2 is a possible D gene (5 bases). Trimming cost V 4 bases and J 1 base, with 10 bases left between them. The length of the CDR3 is 15 residues. CDR1 and CDR2 (germline): LGHDT, YNNKEL (reference sequence). The DNA for the CDR3 is TGTGCCAGCAGCCCAGGACTTATGAACACCGGGGAGCTGTTTTTT. Protein sequence: CASSPGLMNTGELFF.

The chain employs TRBV10-3 and TRBJ1-2; tentative D call: TRBD1 (6 bases). V lost 6 bases and J lost 6, with 11 bases in between. CDR1 and CDR2 from the germline V gene are ENHRY and SYGVKD. The CDR3 is 12 residues long. The CDR3 here is CAIRSPGDGYTF. CDR3 DNA sequence: TGTGCCATCAGAAGCCCAGGGGATGGCTACACCTTC.

The chain joins TRBV6-2 or TRBV6-3 to TRBJ1-5; D gene unclear. Germline V gives CDR1 MNHEY, CDR2 SVGEGT. The V end lost 5 bases, the J end lost 2 bases, and 10 bases lay between the germline ends. CDR3 size: 14 residues. CDR3 nucleotide sequence: TGTGCCAGCAGTCGAGGGTTGGGCAATCAGCCCCAGCATTTT. Translation gives CASSRGLGNQPQHF.

This rearrangement joins TRBV9 to TRBJ2-5; 10 bases map to TRBD2. J was trimmed by 0 bases and V by 4 bases; bases with no gene match: 6. This CDR3 comprises 16 residues. Germline CDR1 SGDLS, CDR2 YYNGEE. The CDR3, as DNA: TGTGCCAGCAGCCCCTTAGCGGGAGGCCACCAAGAGACCCAGTACTTC. Translating it yields CASSPLAGGHQETQYF.

The chain combines TRBV6-5 with TRBJ1-4; tentatively, D is TRBD1 (5 bases). Per germline, CDR1 MNHEY and CDR2 SVGAGI. The V and J ends lost 2 bases and 4 bases respectively, with 11 bases between them. The CDR3 has 15 residues. The CDR3 reads CASSYLGLINEKLFF. The DNA for the CDR3 is TGTGCCAGCAGTTACCTGGGACTGATTAATGAAAAACTGTTTTTT.

The chain couples TRBV4-3 to TRBJ1-1; 8 bases line up with TRBD1. CDR1 is LGHNA and CDR2 is YSLEER in the germline V gene. Trimming removed 6 bases from V and 3 bases from J; junction bases left unmatched: 9. The CDR3 is made up of 15 amino acids. CDR3 protein: CASSGQGGLDTEAFF. The CDR3 DNA follows: TGCGCCAGCAGTGGACAGGGAGGATTGGACACTGAAGCTTTCTTT.

DNA of the CDR3: TGTGCCAGTAAGGACAGGGGGTTCACTGAAGCTTTCTTT. This translates into CASKDRGFTEAFF. J is TRBJ1-1 and V is TRBV28; 10 bases align to TRBD1. V lost 9 bases, J lost 4 bases, and 5 bases stayed unmatched. Germline V gene data show CDR1 as MDHEN and CDR2 as SYDVKM. The CDR3 is 13 amino acids. Full variable domain (missing parts from reference TRBV28 and TRBJ1-1): DVKVTQSSRYLVKRTGEKVFLECVQDMDHENMFWYRQDPGLGLRLIYFSYDVKMKEKGDIPEGYSVSREKKERFSLILESASTNQTSMYLCASKDRGFTEAFFGQGTRLTVV.